These T cell receptor beta chains were read from a single sample in a study of technical replicates of blood from a handful of donors. Sequenced by immunoSEQ multiplex PCR; TCRdb stores in-frame clones only, minus some. Of more than 65,000 clones listed, 85% to 95% are singletons. Sequenced sample: T cells isolated from PBMCs. These receptors all come from a human donor in good health. Each CDR3 is given with its conserved first and last residue. A D gene is named only where the DNA matches it firmly. Expanded clones get a size class; other rows say once, few or many, or leave the size out.

CDR3nt,CDR3aa,v_gene,d_gene,j_gene,abundance
TGCGCCAGCAGCTACCGACAGGGCCCCACAGATACGCAGTATTTT,CASSYRQGPTDTQYF,TRBV5-1,TRBD1,TRBJ2-3,.
TGTGCCAGCAGTTCTCCGAGGACAGGGTCGCGTTACGAGCAGTACTTC,CASSSPRTGSRYEQYF,TRBV6-6,TRBD1,TRBJ2-7,.
TGTGCCAGCAGTGACTTGGGGAGGCCCAATGAGCAGTTCTTC,CASSDLGRPNEQFF,TRBV2,.,TRBJ2-1,once
TGTGCCAGCAGTTCCCCGAGAGGGTGGTACTCCCTAGCCAAAAACATTCAGTACTTC,CASSSPRGWYSLAKNIQYF,TRBV28,.,TRBJ2-4,once
TGTGCCAGCGACAGGGGCAGGAGAGCTTTCTTT,CASDRGRRAFF,TRBV19,TRBD1,TRBJ1-1,.
TGTGCCAGTATGGGCCAGTCACTCGAGCAGTACTTC,CASMGQSLEQYF,TRBV19,.,TRBJ2-7,.
TGTGCCAGCAGCTTCTGGGACAGCATCTATGGCTACACCTTC,CASSFWDSIYGYTF,TRBV5-6,TRBD1,TRBJ1-2,.
TGTGCCAGCAGTACGGGGGGATCCACCGGGGAGCTGTTTTTT,CASSTGGSTGELFF,TRBV9,TRBD2,TRBJ2-2,.
TGTGCCAGTCGCTACTACACTGAAGCTTTCTTT,CASRYYTEAFF,TRBV2,.,TRBJ1-1,once
TGTGCCAGCAGCCAAGATAGAGCGGGACTAGAGACCCAGTACTTC,CASSQDRAGLETQYF,TRBV4-2,TRBD2,TRBJ2-5,.
TGTGCCAGTAGTATAGTCTCAGGGGGCACTGAAGCTTTCTTT,CASSIVSGGTEAFF,TRBV19,TRBD1,TRBJ1-1,.
TGTGCCAGCTCGGACCCAGGACAGGGGAAGAGGAGATTT,CASSDPGQGKRRF,TRBV6-5,TRBD1,TRBJ1-1,few
TGTGCCAGTAGTATTAGGTCTAGGAGACTCCCCGGCGGATACGAGCAGTACTTC,CASSIRSRRLPGGYEQYF,TRBV19,.,TRBJ2-7,.
TGCGCCAGCAGTCACCCCCCCAGACACAACACAGATACGCAGTATTTT,CASSHPPRHNTDTQYF,TRBV10-2,.,TRBJ2-3,.
TGTGCCAGCAGTTTCTCTAGCGGAACCTACGAGCAGTACTTC,CASSFSSGTYEQYF,TRBV28,TRBD2,TRBJ2-7,.
TGCAGCGGTGCGGGGGGACAGGGGGGCACCGGGGAGCTGTTTTTT,CSGAGGQGGTGELFF,TRBV29-1,TRBD1,TRBJ2-2,.
TGTGCCAGCAGTGGGCGGTCGGACAGGGCAGACAGGTGGGAGCAGTACTTC,CASSGRSDRADRWEQYF,TRBV6-1,TRBD1,TRBJ2-7,.
TGTGCCAGCAGTTTATTAGGCAGGGATCATGGCTACACCTTC,CASSLLGRDHGYTF,TRBV27,.,TRBJ1-2,.
TGTGCCAGCAGTTTAAACAGGTGGAATGGCTACACCTTC,CASSLNRWNGYTF,TRBV28,.,TRBJ1-2,.
TGCGCCAGCAGTCCTCGGGGGGCCAATGAGCAGTTCTTC,CASSPRGANEQFF,TRBV5-1,.,TRBJ2-1,.
TGTGCCAGCAGTGGGGACAGGGAGGACTATGGCTACACCTTC,CASSGDREDYGYTF,TRBV6-1,TRBD1,TRBJ1-2,.
TGTGCCAGCAGTTCCCGGGACAGGGAAGAGGAGCAGTACTTC,CASSSRDREEEQYF,TRBV28,TRBD1,TRBJ2-7,.
TGTGCCATCAGTGGGGCCACAGGGAGTGGCTACACCTTC,CAISGATGSGYTF,TRBV10-3,.,TRBJ1-2,few
TGTGCCAGCAGTCCGGACAGTGACTACGAGCAGTACTTC,CASSPDSDYEQYF,TRBV27,.,TRBJ2-7,.
TGTGCCAGCAGTGAAAGAGGGTACATCAACTATGGCTACACCTTC,CASSERGYINYGYTF,TRBV2,.,TRBJ1-2,.
TGTGCCACCAGCACCATCAGGGCGGGATACACTGAAGCTTTCTTT,CATSTIRAGYTEAFF,TRBV15,.,TRBJ1-1,.
TGTGCCAGCAGCCCTTCTCGAGGATCAGACCTCTCTGGAAACACCATATATTTT,CASSPSRGSDLSGNTIYF,TRBV2,.,TRBJ1-3,.
TGTGCCAGCAGCTCGTGGACTAGCGGGACGGCGGAGACCCAGTACTTC,CASSSWTSGTAETQYF,TRBV11-1,TRBD2,TRBJ2-5,.
TGTGCCAGTGGACAGGGCGAATACGAGCAGTACTTC,CASGQGEYEQYF,TRBV6-1,TRBD1,TRBJ2-7,.
TGTGCCAGCAGCCAACGTCCGGGTTTAGGAAATCAGCCCCAGCATTTT,CASSQRPGLGNQPQHF,TRBV7-8,.,TRBJ1-5,.
TGTGCCAGTAGTCTGTCAGGGTGGGCGAACAATCAGCCCCAGCATTTT,CASSLSGWANNQPQHF,TRBV19,.,TRBJ1-5,.
TGTGCCAGCAGTGACAGGTTTCTTTCCTACGAGCAGTACTTC,CASSDRFLSYEQYF,TRBV6-1,.,TRBJ2-7,.
TGTGCCAGCAGCTTAGCAGCGGGAGGGCCGTACGAGCAGTACTTC,CASSLAAGGPYEQYF,TRBV7-9,TRBD2,TRBJ2-7,.
TGCAGCGTTGACGGGACAGGGCTAGGAAATGAGCAGTTCTTC,CSVDGTGLGNEQFF,TRBV29-1,TRBD1,TRBJ2-1,once
TGCAGCGCCGGGACAGGGGCTAATGAAAAACTGTTTTTT,CSAGTGANEKLFF,TRBV29-1,TRBD1,TRBJ1-4,.
TGTGCCAGCTCACCAACAGCCGTCACTGAAGCTTTCTTT,CASSPTAVTEAFF,TRBV18,.,TRBJ1-1,.
TGTGCCAGCAGCGTAGCGGACAGGGACGCCTACGAGCAGTACTTC,CASSVADRDAYEQYF,TRBV9,TRBD1,TRBJ2-7,.
TGTGCCAGCGGGCTTTACAATGAGCAGTTCTTC,CASGLYNEQFF,TRBV27,.,TRBJ2-1,.
TGTGCCAGCAGCGTAGAGGGGACATCTGAAGCTTTCTTT,CASSVEGTSEAFF,TRBV9,.,TRBJ1-1,.
TGTGCCATCAGTGAAGGGGCTGGAAACACCATATATTTT,CAISEGAGNTIYF,TRBV10-3,.,TRBJ1-3,.
TGTGCCAGCAGCTTAATAAACTACGAGCAGTACTTC,CASSLINYEQYF,TRBV7-2,.,TRBJ2-7,.
TGCGCCAGCAGCCAGAGACAGTTACCAGATACGCAGTATTTT,CASSQRQLPDTQYF,TRBV5-1,.,TRBJ2-3,.
TGTGCCAGCAGCTTGCCTAGCGCTAGCACAGATACGCAGTATTTT,CASSLPSASTDTQYF,TRBV5-4,.,TRBJ2-3,.
TGCAGTGCTAGTTGGGGGGGGGAAGCTTTCTTT,CSASWGGEAFF,TRBV20-1,.,TRBJ1-1,.
TGTGCCAGCAGTAACTACTACAATGAGCAGTTCTTC,CASSNYYNEQFF,TRBV28,.,TRBJ2-1,.
TGTGCCAGTAGGAACCAGGGAAGCGGGAGTACGACAGATACGCAGTATTTT,CASRNQGSGSTTDTQYF,TRBV19,TRBD2,TRBJ2-3,.
TGTGCCAGCAGCCCCTCAGGGGGGGAGACCCAGTACTTC,CASSPSGGETQYF,TRBV5-5,.,TRBJ2-5,.
TGTGCCAGCAGCGTCGGGACAGTGAACACTGAAGCTTTCTTT,CASSVGTVNTEAFF,TRBV11-2,TRBD1,TRBJ1-1,.
TGTGCCAGCAGCTTCGGACTAGCGGGATACAATGAGCAGTTCTTC,CASSFGLAGYNEQFF,TRBV11-3,TRBD2,TRBJ2-1,.
TGCGCCAGCAGCTTGGATCCAGGAGACAGGGGAATAGGTGAAGCTTTCTTT,CASSLDPGDRGIGEAFF,TRBV5-1,TRBD1,TRBJ1-1,.